Following are 16 T cell receptor beta chains from one sample sequenced in a study of T cell clonality in common variable immunodeficiency. Broader study findings: Reportedly, TCR beta sequences from common variable immunodeficiency showed fewer deletions and N-nucleotide insertions.

Here immunoSEQ multiplex PCR was the method, and the copy in TCRdb shows in-frame clones only, minus some. Altogether roughly 17,000 clones were found in the sample, and no singletons occur. These TCRs' antigens remain unknown. Material: peripheral blood mononuclear cells. Receptors were obtained from a human donor with common variable immunodeficiency.

This clone was recorded a few times. The sequenced fragment ends 3 residues before the CDR3 boundary, so the rest is inferred from the germline J gene. The J gene is TRBJ2-5, the V gene TRBV30; D is perhaps TRBD2 (6 bases). The CDR3 is 12 amino acids. Trimming removed 1 base from V and 5 bases from J, with 8 bases in between. Germline-derived CDR1 and CDR2 are GTSNPN and SVGIG (reference sequence). CDR3 DNA (partial): TGTGCCTGGAGTGGGGGGGATGAGACC. Its protein product is CAWSGGDET. The entire CDR3 is CAWSGGDETQYF.

As concerns this clone: Read data end 3 residues before the CDR3 end; the end is taken from the germline J gene. The rearrangement uses TRBV7-9 and TRBJ2-5; a weak D match, TRBD1 (5 bases). Germline V gene lookup returns CDR1 SEHNR and CDR2 FQNEAQ (reference sequence). The CDR3 totals 13 residues. Trimming stripped 3 bases from V and 5 bases from J, with 10 bases between. The part of the CDR3 DNA that was read is TGTGCCAGCAGCTTGGCAGGGCGGGAGACC. Protein product: CASSLAGRET. The entire CDR3 reads CASSLAGRETQYF.

This clone has just a few counts. The read stops 3 residues short of the end of the CDR3; the missing end is completed from the germline J gene. The genes are TRBV7-9 and TRBJ1-1, with 9 positions matching TRBD1. Germline loops: CDR1 SEHNR, CDR2 FQNEAQ (reference sequence). CDR3 size: 15 residues. The CDR3 region is CASSSSGTGREEAFF. CDR3 bases read: TGTGCCAGCAGCTCCTCCGGGACAGGGCGTGAGGAA.

This clone was seen only a few times. The read ends 3 residues early relative to the CDR3; the germline J gene fills the gap. The genes are TRBV11-2 and TRBJ2-5; 8 nucleotides agree with TRBD2. After removal of 7 bases from V and 4 bases from J, the junction contained 11 bases not matched to a gene. The CDR3 has 15 amino acids. Germline V CDR1 and CDR2: SGHAT, FQNNGV. CDR3 sequence reads: CASTLRWAGGETQYF. The sequenced CDR3 bases are TGTGCCAGCACCCTTAGATGGGCGGGGGGAGAGACC.

This clone was seen repeatedly, ten times or more. The read falls 3 residues short of the CDR3 end, and the missing part is taken from the germline J gene. This rearrangement joins TRBV7-9 to TRBJ2-1, with a tentative D call TRBD1 (6 bases). CDR3 length equals 14 residues. From germline, CDR1 is SEHNR and CDR2 FQNEAQ (reference sequence). Trimming shortened V by 4 bases and J by 9 bases, and 16 bases separated the two germline ends. Partial CDR3 DNA: TGTGCCAGCAGCTGGACAGATGAGGTCTTTGAG. The encoded protein is CASSWTDEVFE. The complete CDR3 sequence is CASSWTDEVFEQFF.

Of note for this clone: Read sequence stops 3 residues before the CDR3 end, and the germline J gene provides the missing end. This chain connects TRBV2 to TRBJ1-4; TRBD1 agrees at 9 bases. V lost 8 bases and J lost 5; bases outside the gene matches: 6. Germline-derived CDR1 and CDR2 are SNHLY and FYNNEI. There are 14 residues in the CDR3. The CDR3 DNA, read in part, is TGTGCCAGCCGCCTGGGACAGGGAAATGAAAAA. Translated: CASRLGQGNEK. The whole CDR3 protein is CASRLGQGNEKLFF.

This clone was seen at least ten times. Read data end 3 residues before the CDR3 end; the end is taken from the germline J gene. The V call is TRBV30, the J call TRBJ2-7, with TRBD1 as a possible D gene (5 bases). Germline-derived CDR1 and CDR2 are GTSNPN and SVGIG (reference sequence). Trimming shortened V by 1 base and J by 3 bases, and 7 bases separated the two germline ends. The CDR3 totals 12 residues. CDR3 DNA, as far as it was read: TGTGCCTGGAGTGGGGGCGGCTACGAG. Its protein product is CAWSGGGYE. The full CDR3 sequence reads CAWSGGGYEQYF. The whole variable domain, filled in from reference TRBV30 and TRBJ2-7, reads SQTIHQWPATLVQPVGSPLSLECTVEGTSNPNLYWYRQAAGRGLQLLFYSVGIGQISSEVPQNLSASRPQDRQFILSSKKLLLSDSGFYLCAWSGGGYEQYFGPGTRLTVT.

A word on this clone: The read gets to within 3 residues of the CDR3 end, and the germline J gene fills in the rest. This rearrangement joins TRBV6-8 to TRBJ2-1, with no clear D. This CDR3 spans 12 amino acids. Trimming removed 7 bases from V and 4 bases from J, with 8 bases in between. Per germline, CDR1 MNHGY and CDR2 SAAAGT. CDR3 DNA (partial): TGTGCCAGCATCGAAGGGTACAATGAG. Protein sequence: CASIEGYNE. The entire CDR3 is CASIEGYNEQFF.

This clone was recorded a few times. The read ends 3 residues shy of where the CDR3 ends; the end is completed using the germline J gene. This chain connects TRBV18 to TRBJ2-3, with D unclear. Germline V gene sequence: CDR1 KGHSH, CDR2 LQKENI. V lost 8 bases to trimming and J lost 2 bases, with 14 bases between them. CDR3 length: 14 residues. CDR3 amino acids: CASGTGGSTDTQYF. The covered CDR3 bases are TGTGCCAGCGGAACGGGTGGGTCCACAGATACG.

Ten or more counts support this clone. The sequence runs out 3 residues before the end of the CDR3; the remainder is reconstructed from the germline J gene. The chain joins TRBV20-1 to TRBJ1-1, with a tentative D call TRBD1 (6 bases). Germline CDR1 is DFQATT and CDR2 is SNEGSKA (reference sequence). With 2 bases removed from V and 2 bases from J, the gap between germline ends came to 12 bases. The CDR3 sequence is 14 residues long. The CDR3 DNA, read in part, is TGCAGTGCTAGAAACCCAGGGGTTAACACTGAA. This sequence encodes CSARNPGVNTE. The CDR3 as a whole reads CSARNPGVNTEAFF.

This clone was observed a few times. The CDR3 is CASRKGLASSYEQYF. Incomplete CDR3 DNA: TGTGCCAGCAGAAAAGGACTAGCCAGCTCCTACGAG. The rearrangement uses TRBV2 and TRBJ2-7; 8 positions agree with TRBD2. The read finishes 3 residues shy of the CDR3 end, and the germline J gene is used to complete it. CDR1 SNHLY and CDR2 FYNNEI come from the germline V gene. The CDR3 is 15 amino acids. The V segment lost 6 bases and the J segment 0 bases; nucleotides outside the gene matches: 7.

With respect to this clone: The missing CDR3 end, 3 residues past where the read stops, is filled in from the germline J gene. The chain combines TRBV30 with TRBJ1-5; 9 positions agree with TRBD1. This CDR3 is 17 amino acids long. Trimming removed 0 bases from V and 4 bases from J; junction bases left unmatched: 10. The germline V gene encodes CDR1 GTSNPN and CDR2 SVGIG (reference sequence). The CDR3 loop is CAWSVMVQGARNQPQHF. Incomplete CDR3 DNA: TGTGCCTGGAGTGTAATGGTACAGGGGGCGCGGAATCAGCCC.

This clone was observed at least ten times. The observed sequence ends 3 residues before the CDR3 terminus, with the missing tail filled in from the germline J gene. The V and J genes are TRBV18 and TRBJ2-6; 7 nucleotides line up with TRBD1. The CDR3 extends over 17 amino acids. Germline loops: CDR1 KGHSH, CDR2 LQKENI. The junction had 8 bases not matched to a gene; V was cut back by 2 bases and J by 4 bases. The sequenced CDR3 bases are TGTGCCAGCTCACCAATTAACAGGGGTACCGGGGCCAACGTC. It codes for CASSPINRGTGANV. The whole CDR3 is CASSPINRGTGANVLTF.

As concerns this clone: The CDR3 end falls 3 residues outside the read, so it is completed with the germline J gene. The genes are TRBV7-9 and TRBJ2-5, with 10 nucleotides matching TRBD1. From germline, CDR1 is SEHNR and CDR2 FQNEAQ (reference sequence). The CDR3 covers 15 residues. With 5 bases clipped from V and 5 bases from J, the junction kept 8 bases outside the gene matches. The DNA read from the CDR3 is TGTGCCAGCAGCCTGACAGGGGGCGCGGGGGAGACC. This sequence encodes CASSLTGGAGET. The whole CDR3 sequence reads CASSLTGGAGETQYF. Full variable domain (remainder filled in from reference TRBV7-9 and TRBJ2-5): DTGVSQNPRHKITKRGQNVTFRCDPISEHNRLYWYRQTLGQGPEFLTYFQNEAQLEKSRLLSDRFSAERPKGSFSTLEIQRTEQGDSAMYLCASSLTGGAGETQYFGPGTRLLVL.

This clone turned up a few times. The read gets to within 3 residues of the CDR3 end, and the germline J gene fills in the rest. The genes are TRBV19 and TRBJ1-6; 9 nucleotides agree with TRBD1. There are 14 residues in the CDR3. The germline V gene encodes CDR1 LNHDA and CDR2 SQIVND (reference sequence). Trimming cost V 6 bases and J 10 bases; bases outside gene matches: 7. CDR3 region: CASSLDRGRSPLHF. CDR3 DNA (partial): TGTGCCAGTAGCCTGGACAGGGGACGGTCACCC.

In its sample, this clone was seen a few times. The CDR3 end is not reached by the read, which stops 3 residues before it; the germline J gene fills it in. The chain combines TRBV6-2 or TRBV6-3 with TRBJ1-1, with 9 bases matching TRBD1. CDR1 is MNHEY, CDR2 SVGEGT, per germline. The CDR3 contains 13 residues. The CDR3 is CASTPLVGQGAFF. The covered CDR3 bases are TGTGCCAGCACTCCGTTGGTGGGACAGGGA.